Below are 3 T cell receptor beta chains sequenced from a single sample in a study of blood T cell repertoires in COVID-19. Sequencing was performed with immunoSEQ multiplex PCR; in TCRdb, only in-frame clones are kept and a portion is missing. The table shows about 270,000 clones, with about 86% occurring only once. The sequenced material came from peripheral blood. The receptors shown here come from a woman aged 30 to 39 with COVID-19, enrolled during active disease.

The J gene is TRBJ1-1, the V gene TRBV7-8; D remains unclear. Trimming took off 6 bases at V and 8 bases at J, with 16 bases between the two ends. Germline lookup yields CDR1 SGHVS and CDR2 FQNEAQ. There are 13 residues in the CDR3. The CDR3 nucleotides read TGTGCCAGCAGTCATAGTCGGGATAGCGAAGCTTTCTTT. It yields the protein CASSHSRDSEAFF.

The rearrangement joins TRBV19 to TRBJ2-2; 12 bases map to TRBD1. Germline CDR1 and CDR2: LNHDA and SQIVND (reference sequence). The CDR3 is made up of 16 amino acids. Trimming removed 3 bases from V and 9 bases from J; junction bases left unmatched: 8. CDR3 DNA sequence: TGTGCCAGTAGTATGCCGGGACAGGGGGCTCGAAGGGAGCTGTTTTTT. This codes for CASSMPGQGARRELFF.

The genes are TRBV5-1 and TRBJ2-2; D not certain. Trimming removed 0 bases at V and 6 bases at J, with 6 bases between. This CDR3 is 13 amino acids long. Germline CDR1 SGHRS, CDR2 YFSETQ. The CDR3 nucleotides are TGCGCCAGCAGCTTGGGGAGCGCCGGGGAGCTGTTTTTT. It is translated as CASSLGSAGELFF.